This T cell receptor (beta chain) was sequenced during a study of blood T cells in healthy people across ages. The second PCR ran roughly 7 to 12 cycles with a sample-barcoded 5' primer and J-beta primers. Each CDR3 protein is one row after TCRdb ran MiXCR on the 5' RACE reads. Here the sample spans hundreds of thousands of distinct CDR3 sequences, about 61% being singletons. V trimming: 3 bases; J trimming: 3 bases; junction bases outside the gene matches: 8. Germline CDR1 reads DFQATT; CDR2 reads SNEGSKA (reference sequence). This CDR3 is 16 amino acids long. Individuals who donated were healthy Caucasians from Russia aged 6 to 90.

The receptor's source is a man aged 40-49 years in good health. Sequencing used blood. This chain joins TRBV20-1 and TRBJ2-1; 10 bases map to TRBD1. The chain's CDR3 is CSARQWDRGDYNEQFF. The CDR3 coding sequence is TGCAGTGCTAGGCAATGGGACAGGGGTGACTACAATGAGCAGTTCTTC.